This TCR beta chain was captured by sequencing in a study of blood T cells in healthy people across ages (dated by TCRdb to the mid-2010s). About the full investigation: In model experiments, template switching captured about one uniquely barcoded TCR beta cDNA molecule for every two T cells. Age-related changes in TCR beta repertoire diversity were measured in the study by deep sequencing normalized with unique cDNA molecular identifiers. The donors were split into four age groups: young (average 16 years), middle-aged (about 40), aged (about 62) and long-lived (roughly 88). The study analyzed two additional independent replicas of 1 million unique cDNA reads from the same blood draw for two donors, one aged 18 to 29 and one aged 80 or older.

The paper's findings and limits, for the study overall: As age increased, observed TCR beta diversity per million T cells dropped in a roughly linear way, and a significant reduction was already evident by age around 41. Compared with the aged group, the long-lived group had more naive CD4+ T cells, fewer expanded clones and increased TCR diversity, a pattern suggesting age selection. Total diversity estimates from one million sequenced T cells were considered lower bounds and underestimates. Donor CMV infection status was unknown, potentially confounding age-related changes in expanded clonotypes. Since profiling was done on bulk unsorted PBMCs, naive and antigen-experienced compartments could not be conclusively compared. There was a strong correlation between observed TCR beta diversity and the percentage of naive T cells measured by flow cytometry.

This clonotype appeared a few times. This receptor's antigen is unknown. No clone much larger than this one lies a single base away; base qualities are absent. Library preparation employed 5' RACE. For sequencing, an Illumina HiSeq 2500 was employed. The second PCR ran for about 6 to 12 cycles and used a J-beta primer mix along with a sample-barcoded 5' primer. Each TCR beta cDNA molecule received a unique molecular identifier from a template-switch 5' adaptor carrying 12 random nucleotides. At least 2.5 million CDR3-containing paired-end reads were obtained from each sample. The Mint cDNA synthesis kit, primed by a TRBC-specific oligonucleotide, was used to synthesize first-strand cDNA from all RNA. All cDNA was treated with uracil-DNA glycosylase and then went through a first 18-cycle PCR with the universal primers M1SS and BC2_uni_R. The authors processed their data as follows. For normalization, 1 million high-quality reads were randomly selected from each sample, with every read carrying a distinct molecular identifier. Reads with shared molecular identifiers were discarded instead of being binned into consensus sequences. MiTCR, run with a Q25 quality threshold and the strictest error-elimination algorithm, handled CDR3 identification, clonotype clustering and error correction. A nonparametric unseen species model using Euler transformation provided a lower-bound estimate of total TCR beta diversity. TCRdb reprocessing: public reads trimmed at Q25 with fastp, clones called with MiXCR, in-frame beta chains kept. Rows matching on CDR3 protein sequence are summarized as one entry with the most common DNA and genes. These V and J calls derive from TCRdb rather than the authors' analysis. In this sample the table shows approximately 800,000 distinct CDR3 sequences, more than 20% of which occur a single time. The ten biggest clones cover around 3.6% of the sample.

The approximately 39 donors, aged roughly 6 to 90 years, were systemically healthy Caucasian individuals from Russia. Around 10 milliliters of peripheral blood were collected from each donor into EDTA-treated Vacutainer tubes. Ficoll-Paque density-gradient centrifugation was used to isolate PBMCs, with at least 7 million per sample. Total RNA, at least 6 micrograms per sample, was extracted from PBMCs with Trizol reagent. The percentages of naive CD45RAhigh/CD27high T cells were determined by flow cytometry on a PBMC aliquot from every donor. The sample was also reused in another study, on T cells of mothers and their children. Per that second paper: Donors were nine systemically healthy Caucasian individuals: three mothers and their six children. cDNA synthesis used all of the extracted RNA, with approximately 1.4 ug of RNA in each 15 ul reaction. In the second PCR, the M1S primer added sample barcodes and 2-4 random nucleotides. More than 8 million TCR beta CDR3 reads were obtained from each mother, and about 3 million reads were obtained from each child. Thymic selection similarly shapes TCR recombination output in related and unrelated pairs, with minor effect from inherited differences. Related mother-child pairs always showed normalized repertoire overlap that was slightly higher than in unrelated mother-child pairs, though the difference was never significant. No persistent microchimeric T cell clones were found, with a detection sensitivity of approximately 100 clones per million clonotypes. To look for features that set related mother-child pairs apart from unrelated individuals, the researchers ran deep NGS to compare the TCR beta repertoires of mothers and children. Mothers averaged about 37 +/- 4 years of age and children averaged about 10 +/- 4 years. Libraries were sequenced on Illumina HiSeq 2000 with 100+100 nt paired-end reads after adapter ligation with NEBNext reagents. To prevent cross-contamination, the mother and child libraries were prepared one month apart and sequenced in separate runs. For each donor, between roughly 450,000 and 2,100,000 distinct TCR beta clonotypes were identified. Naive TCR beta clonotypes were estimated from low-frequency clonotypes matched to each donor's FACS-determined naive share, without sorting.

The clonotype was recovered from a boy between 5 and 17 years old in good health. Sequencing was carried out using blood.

The nucleotide sequence reads TGTGCCAGCAGTTGGGCAGAGGGAGAGGGGACTGAAGCTTTCTTT. Its protein is CASSWAEGEGTEAFF. The sequence links TRBV6-2 or TRBV6-3 to TRBJ1-1, with a weak D call of TRBD1 (5 bases match). V is shortened by 4 bases, J by 5 bases, and the region joining them spans 17 bases. In the germline V gene, CDR1 corresponds to MNHEY and CDR2 to SVGEGT. The CDR3, cysteine through phenylalanine, is 15 amino acids long. Of the read, only the CDR3 DNA is kept; its 45 bases are in frame from base 1.